A selection of T cell receptor beta chains follows, all from one sample in a study of blood T cells in healthy people across ages. Each CDR3 protein is one row after TCRdb ran MiXCR on the 5' RACE reads. This sample has approximately 1.5 million distinct CDR3 sequences, with under 55% found just once. Sample: blood. The origin of the receptors is a woman aged 18-29 years in good health. The CDR3 runs from the conserved cysteine through the conserved F or W.

J gene: TRBJ2-7
V gene: TRBV4-1
CDR3 protein: CASSQEIRATYEQYF

J gene: TRBJ2-3
V gene: TRBV5-1
CDR3 protein: CASSLALQGASTDTQYF

J gene: TRBJ2-5
V gene: TRBV20-1
CDR3 protein: CSEYTSGSENEQYF

J gene: TRBJ1-6
V gene: TRBV12-3/TRBV12-4
CDR3 protein: CASSFGRGSYNSPLHF

J gene: TRBJ2-3
V gene: TRBV19
CDR3 protein: CTSSKDSSTDTQYF

J gene: TRBJ1-3
V gene: TRBV10-3
CDR3 protein: CAISEVGRPSGNTIYF

J gene: TRBJ2-7
V gene: TRBV27
CDR3 protein: CASSLYGGRMYEQYF

J gene: TRBJ2-1
V gene: TRBV27
CDR3 protein: CASNTGTSGYNEQFF

J gene: TRBJ1-1
V gene: TRBV21-1
CDR3 protein: CASSKWGRMNTEAFF

J gene: TRBJ2-7
V gene: TRBV3-1
CDR3 protein: CASSQKVFNEQYF

J gene: TRBJ1-4
V gene: TRBV6-5
CDR3 protein: CASSYSTREKLFF

J gene: TRBJ1-4
V gene: TRBV5-1
CDR3 protein: CASSPDLAVGEKLFF

J gene: TRBJ2-7
V gene: TRBV4-3
CDR3 protein: CASSHRDSSYEQYF

J gene: TRBJ2-3
V gene: TRBV29-1
CDR3 protein: CSVESWGTSTDTQYF

J gene: TRBJ2-1
V gene: TRBV20-1
CDR3 protein: CSARDGAGVYNEQFF

J gene: TRBJ2-7
V gene: TRBV5-1
CDR3 protein: CASSLASGTRSSYEQYF

J gene: TRBJ2-3
V gene: TRBV2
CDR3 protein: CASSGASLPDTQYF

J gene: TRBJ2-7
V gene: TRBV5-1
CDR3 protein: CASSNGTPDEQYF

J gene: -
V gene: TRBV4-1
CDR3 protein: CASSQGISGNYEQYF

J gene: TRBJ1-4
V gene: TRBV6-1
CDR3 protein: CASSEEGGLHSRKLFF

J gene: TRBJ1-5
V gene: TRBV27
CDR3 protein: CASSLLGAGQPQHF

J gene: TRBJ2-1
V gene: TRBV20-1
CDR3 protein: CSARHGTRYNEQFF

J gene: TRBJ1-2
V gene: TRBV4-1
CDR3 protein: CASSQVTGAGYGHTF

J gene: TRBJ1-4
V gene: TRBV14
CDR3 protein: CASSQYGNEKLFF

J gene: TRBJ1-1
V gene: TRBV29-1
CDR3 protein: CSAIVSEAFF

J gene: TRBJ2-3
V gene: TRBV29-1
CDR3 protein: CGTYSADTQYF

J gene: TRBJ2-5
V gene: TRBV6-6
CDR3 protein: CASRGLAPDSDNEQYF

J gene: TRBJ2-2
V gene: TRBV4-3
CDR3 protein: CASSQEIHGGGGVGELFF

J gene: TRBJ1-4
V gene: TRBV2
CDR3 protein: CASSGAVRLFF

J gene: TRBJ2-5
V gene: TRBV5-4
CDR3 protein: CASSFTSETQYF

J gene: TRBJ1-4
V gene: TRBV4-3
CDR3 protein: CASSQDKGQGWEKLFF

J gene: -
V gene: TRBV4-3
CDR3 protein: CASSQLAGGIAKNIQYF

J gene: TRBJ1-1
V gene: TRBV12-3/TRBV12-4
CDR3 protein: CASSPGTVDNTEAFF

J gene: TRBJ2-5
V gene: TRBV29-1
CDR3 protein: CSVDPGGAGTQYF

J gene: TRBJ2-3
V gene: TRBV13
CDR3 protein: CASSSGLMSDTQYF

J gene: TRBJ2-2
V gene: TRBV20-1
CDR3 protein: CSAWTSGSSTGELFF

J gene: TRBJ1-4
V gene: TRBV29-1
CDR3 protein: CSACRTGGRNEKLFF

J gene: TRBJ2-7
V gene: TRBV29-1
CDR3 protein: CSVLTQGSYEQYF

J gene: TRBJ1-4
V gene: TRBV29-1
CDR3 protein: CSVPEVRRSNEKLFF

J gene: TRBJ2-3
V gene: TRBV19
CDR3 protein: CASSNTTGGQDTQYF

J gene: TRBJ1-2
V gene: TRBV20-1
CDR3 protein: CSAKQGNYGYTF

J gene: -
V gene: TRBV27
CDR3 protein: CASSLKGPWYEQYF

J gene: TRBJ2-3
V gene: TRBV2
CDR3 protein: CASSIAGGPTDTQYF

J gene: TRBJ1-2
V gene: TRBV29-1
CDR3 protein: CSEDRISNHGYTF

J gene: TRBJ2-3
V gene: TRBV29-1
CDR3 protein: CSVGGQLTDTQYF

J gene: TRBJ2-5
V gene: TRBV5-1
CDR3 protein: CASSLMDWTEETQYF

J gene: TRBJ2-5
V gene: TRBV12-3/TRBV12-4
CDR3 protein: CASSIWTEETQYF